The sequence of this T cell receptor beta chain was determined in a study of response to subunit inactivated influenza vaccine. Findings and limits, study-wide: Every seasonal influenza vaccination brings in few new T cells, the authors suggested.

This CDR3 region has 14 residues. Per the germline V gene, CDR1 is SGHRS and CDR2 is YFSETQ. Trimming took 0 bases from V and 2 from J, leaving 7 bases between them. This clonotype has more than one count but fewer than ten. Its matching antigen is unknown. TCRdb passed the RT-PCR reads through MiXCR, listing each CDR3 protein once. The profile covers about 520,000 distinct CDR3 sequences, with 7.2% appearing a single time and around 12% taken by the ten largest. J is TRBJ2-3 and V is TRBV5-1, with D unresolved. The TCR comes from a man between 50 and 75 years old who received an inactivated influenza vaccine. This specimen was PBMCs from blood, taken 23 months after vaccination. The CDR3 region is CASSLATTTDTQYF. As DNA, the CDR3 is TGCGCCAGCAGCTTGGCCACTACCACAGATACGCAGTATTTT. The full variable domain, in which reference TRBV5-1 and TRBJ2-3 provide the parts outside the CDR3, is KAGVTQTPRYLIKTRGQQVTLSCSPISGHRSVSWYQQTPGQGLQFLFEYFSETQRNKGNFPGRFSGRQFSNSRSEMNVSTLELGDSALYLCASSLATTTDTQYFGPGTRLTVL.